This TCR beta chain comes out of a study of PD-L1 blockade in urothelial cancer. About the study: Patients, treated from 2014 onward, received atezolizumab 1,200 mg intravenously every 3 weeks. Males with bladder-origin urothelial cancer constituted most of the roughly 29 patients. Among blood samples, the median T cell count was approximately 150,000.

There are 14 residues in the CDR3. Germline assignment: CDR1 SGDLS and CDR2 YYNGEE. V dropped 4 bases and J dropped 3; count of bases not matched to a gene: 4. Sequencing used immunoSEQ multiplex PCR; TCRdb keeps in-frame clones, though not all of them. Of 29,000 or so clones listed, 84% are singletons. The time point: peripheral blood 6 weeks after treatment start. Patient disease was locally advanced or metastatic urothelial carcinoma. Specimen: PBMCs, collected around atezolizumab (anti-PD-L1) treatment. The clonotype originates from a man between 70 and 80 years old with urothelial cancer. V is TRBV9 and J is TRBJ1-1, with 9 bases matching TRBD1. The CDR3 DNA reads TGTGCCAGCAGCCCGGGACAGGGCTACACTGAAGCTTTCTTT. It yields the protein CASSPGQGYTEAFF. Using reference TRBV9 and TRBJ1-1 for the parts outside the CDR3, the full variable domain is DSGVTQTPKHLITATGQRVTLRCSPRSGDLSVYWYQQSLDQGLQFLIQYYNGEERAKGNILERFSAQQFPDLHSELNLSSLELGDSALYFCASSPGQGYTEAFFGQGTRLTVV.